These 26 T cell receptor beta chains were sequenced from one sample in a study of T cells after yellow fever vaccination. TCRdb called the 5' RACE reads again in MiXCR, with one record for every CDR3 protein. The data show some 560,000 distinct CDR3 sequences, with 15% to 20% seen just once and around 15% held by the top ten. Sequencing was performed on PBMCs, taken 15 days after the yellow fever booster vaccination. These receptors originate from a man aged 30 to 45 who received the YFV17D yellow fever vaccine.

This clonotype was detected only a few times. The chain's CDR3 is CSVEDRTFRGSTTNEQFF. The CDR3 DNA is TGCAGCGTTGAAGATCGCACTTTCCGGGGTAGTACGACGAATGAGCAGTTCTTC. The chain employs TRBV29-1 and TRBJ2-1; D perhaps matches TRBD2 (5 bases). Trimming left V 0 bases short and J 7 bases short, with 25 bases between. In germline, CDR1 is SQVTM, CDR2 ANQGSEA. The CDR3 extends over 18 amino acids.

The chain couples TRBV19 to TRBJ2-3; tentative D call: TRBD2 (6 bases). Trimming left V 7 bases short and J 3 bases short, with 14 bases between. The CDR3 spans 14 residues. Germline V gives CDR1 LNHDA, CDR2 SQIVND (reference sequence). The chain's CDR3 is CASNPSVDTDTQYF. CDR3 bases: TGTGCCAGTAACCCTAGCGTGGATACAGATACGCAGTATTTT.

The chain is built from TRBV20-1 and TRBJ2-5; 10 nucleotides line up with TRBD2. Germline CDR1 DFQATT, CDR2 SNEGSKA (reference sequence). With V trimmed by 5 bases and J by 2 bases, 8 bases remained unmatched. The CDR3 is 15 residues long. The CDR3 region is CSAGRLAGLQETQYF. CDR3 in DNA: TGCAGTGCTGGTAGACTAGCGGGTTTACAAGAGACCCAGTACTTC.

This clonotype has more than one count but fewer than ten. V is TRBV6-1 and J is TRBJ1-1; D is ambiguous. The V gene's germline CDR1 is MNHNS and CDR2 SASEGT. The germline V and J ends were trimmed by 2 bases and 2 bases, with 6 bases remaining between them. This CDR3 comprises 13 residues. The CDR3 here is CASSEQANTEAFF. CDR3 in DNA: TGTGCCAGCAGTGAACAGGCAAACACTGAAGCTTTCTTT.

This sequence joins TRBV19 and TRBJ2-3, with 11 bases aligning to TRBD2. Unmatched junction bases numbered 5, after V lost 4 bases and J lost 2 bases. Germline assignment: CDR1 LNHDA and CDR2 SQIVND (reference sequence). CDR3 size: 16 residues. For the CDR3, the DNA is TGTGCCAGTAGTAAACGACTAGCGGGGTACACAGATACGCAGTATTTT. It specifies CASSKRLAGYTDTQYF.

This chain connects TRBV20-1 to TRBJ2-1, with TRBD2 matching 7 bases. This CDR3 contains 14 residues. The V and J ends lost 5 bases and 2 bases, in that order; junction bases with no gene match: 6. The germline gives CDR1 DFQATT, CDR2 SNEGSKA (reference sequence). CDR3 sequence: CSAGRDYPYNEQFF. The CDR3 nucleotides are TGCAGTGCTGGGCGGGACTACCCCTACAATGAGCAGTTCTTC.

Only a few counts were recorded for this clonotype. This rearrangement joins TRBV4-2 to TRBJ1-2, with a possible D match to TRBD1 (5 bases). The germline gives CDR1 LGHNA, CDR2 YNFKEQ. Trimming took off 3 bases at V and 4 bases at J, with 21 bases between the two ends. The CDR3 is 17 amino acids. CDR3 protein: CASSQAESAGASYGYTF. Here the CDR3 DNA reads TGTGCCAGCAGCCAGGCTGAAAGCGCCGGGGCTAGCTATGGCTACACCTTC.

This chain uses TRBV2 with TRBJ2-7, with D possibly TRBD2 on 5 matching bases. The CDR3 loop spans 16 amino acids. Germline V gene data show CDR1 as SNHLY and CDR2 as FYNNEI. Trimming left V 0 bases short and J 3 bases short, with 15 bases between. CDR3 amino acids: CASSEAGLVEGYEQYF. In DNA form, the CDR3 reads TGTGCCAGCAGTGAAGCCGGGCTAGTAGAGGGCTACGAGCAGTACTTC.

The V and J genes are TRBV28 and TRBJ2-2; D possibly corresponds to TRBD2 (5 bases). V was cut by 6 bases and J by 4 bases, with 9 bases left in between. The CDR3 runs to 13 residues. Germline CDR1 reads MDHEN; CDR2 reads SYDVKM. The CDR3 sequence is CASSYAGTGELFF. CDR3 sequence (DNA): TGTGCCAGCAGCTATGCGGGCACCGGGGAGCTGTTTTTT. Full variable domain (remainder filled in from reference TRBV28 and TRBJ2-2): DVKVTQSSRYLVKRTGEKVFLECVQDMDHENMFWYRQDPGLGLRLIYFSYDVKMKEKGDIPEGYSVSREKKERFSLILESASTNQTSMYLCASSYAGTGELFFGEGSRLTVL.

Here the CDR3 reads CASSFKRRDETKNNEQFF. The CDR3 DNA reads as TGTGCCAGCAGCTTCAAGCGGAGGGACGAGACTAAAAACAATGAGCAGTTCTTC. The chain carries TRBV13 and TRBJ2-1, with a possible D match to TRBD2 (6 bases). From germline, CDR1 is PRHDT and CDR2 FYEKMQ (reference sequence). The V end was cut by 3 bases, the J end by 5 bases, with 23 bases between. The CDR3 runs to 18 residues. Together with reference TRBV13 and TRBJ2-1, the CDR3 gives the full variable domain: AAGVIQSPRHLIKEKRETATLKCYPIPRHDTVYWYQQGPGQDPQFLISFYEKMQSDKGSIPDRFSAQQFSDYHSELNMSSLELGDSALYFCASSFKRRDETKNNEQFFGPGTRLTVL.

V and J are TRBV20-1 and TRBJ2-7; D remains unclear. V gave up 3 bases and J gave up 3 bases, with 12 bases separating them. Germline V gene lookup returns CDR1 DFQATT and CDR2 SNEGSKA (reference sequence). The CDR3 sequence is 13 residues long. This chain's CDR3 is CSASNGPIYEQYF. As DNA, the CDR3 is TGCAGTGCTAGTAACGGACCTATCTACGAGCAGTACTTC.

CDR3 coding DNA: TGCAGCGCCCAGGGGTACAATGAGCAGTTCTTC. Translating gives CSAQGYNEQFF. J is TRBJ2-1 and V is TRBV29-1; tentatively, D is TRBD1 (6 bases). V shed 7 bases and J shed 4 bases, with 8 bases lying between them. Per the germline V gene, CDR1 is SQVTM and CDR2 is ANQGSEA. The CDR3 is made up of 11 amino acids.

This clonotype was observed many times. The chain couples TRBV29-1 to TRBJ2-3; a possible D gene is TRBD2 (5 bases). V was shortened by 8 bases and J by 6 bases, with 18 bases between the two germline ends. The CDR3 length is 13 residues. The germline V gene has CDR1 SQVTM and CDR2 ANQGSEA. The CDR3 here is CSSGEWMADTQYF. Written as DNA, the CDR3 is TGCAGCTCCGGGGAGTGGATGGCGGATACGCAGTATTTT.

This clonotype was counted only a few times. The CDR3: CSAPDAAYNEQFF. CDR3 DNA: TGCAGTGCTCCGGACGCCGCCTACAATGAGCAGTTCTTC. The rearrangement links TRBV20-1 to TRBJ2-1, with unresolved D. V was shortened by 5 bases and J by 2 bases, with 10 bases between the two germline ends. The CDR3 is 13 residues long. The germline V gene has CDR1 DFQATT and CDR2 SNEGSKA (reference sequence).

The gene calls are TRBV29-1 and TRBJ1-1; D is uncertain. In germline, CDR1 is SQVTM, CDR2 ANQGSEA. The CDR3 consists of 13 residues. V was shortened by 3 bases and J by 4 bases, with 12 bases between the two germline ends. The CDR3 region has the DNA TGCAGCGTTGATCGGGTGGGGAGCACTGAAGCTTTCTTT. It yields the protein CSVDRVGSTEAFF.

V and J are TRBV24-1 and TRBJ1-5, with D possibly matching TRBD1 (5 bases). Trimming removed 8 bases from V and 6 bases from J, with 13 bases in between. The CDR3 contains 13 residues. CDR1 is KGHDR and CDR2 is SFDVKD in the germline V gene. The CDR3 region is CATIKGTCQPQHF. CDR3 sequence (DNA): TGTGCCACCATTAAAGGGACTTGTCAGCCCCAGCATTTT.

The gene calls are TRBV27 and TRBJ1-5; TRBD1 might be the D (5 bases). CDR3 length: 13 residues. Trimming removed 1 base from V and 7 bases from J, with 8 bases in between. CDR1 MNHEY and CDR2 SMNVEV come from the germline V gene (reference sequence). The CDR3 is CASSLYEGQPQHF. As DNA, the CDR3 is TGTGCCAGCAGTTTATACGAGGGGCAGCCCCAGCATTTT.

In this sample, this clonotype turned up a few times. The genes are TRBV15 and TRBJ2-1; 11 nucleotides agree with TRBD1. V shed 6 bases, J shed 7 bases, and the junction held 8 bases outside the gene matches. The germline CDR1 and CDR2 sequences are LNHNV and YYDKDF (reference sequence). The CDR3 consists of 15 residues. The CDR3 DNA sequence: TGTGCCACCAGAAAGGGACAGGGGGTAGAGAATGAGCAGTTCTTC. As protein: CATRKGQGVENEQFF. Variable domain in full (rest from reference TRBV15 and TRBJ2-1): DAMVIQNPRYQVTQFGKPVTLSCSQTLNHNVMYWYQQKSSQAPKLLFHYYDKDFNNEADTPDNFQSRRPNTSFCFLDIRSPGLGDTAMYLCATRKGQGVENEQFFGPGTRLTVL.

This chain links TRBV7-8 with TRBJ1-4; no reliable D call. The V end lost 5 bases, the J end lost 4 bases, and 8 bases lay between the germline ends. Germline values: CDR1 SGHVS, CDR2 FQNEAQ. The CDR3 contains 13 residues. The CDR3 spells CASSPSGNEKLFF. Here the CDR3 DNA reads TGTGCCAGCAGCCCTAGTGGTAATGAAAAACTGTTTTTT.

This clonotype was observed a handful of times. The V gene is TRBV23-1, the J gene TRBJ2-1; TRBD1 aligns across 8 bases. TRBV23-1 is known as an ORF, though its function is uncertain. The CDR3 has 17 amino acids. The J segment lost 2 bases and the V segment lost 1 base, leaving 7 bases of the junction unmatched. The CDR3 nucleotides are TGCGCCAGCAGTCAATTCGGACAGGGCAGGACCTACAATGAGCAGTTCTTC. This translates into CASSQFGQGRTYNEQFF.

The chain employs TRBV29-1 and TRBJ2-1; 7 nucleotides line up with TRBD2. The V segment lost 4 bases and the J segment 7 bases; nucleotides outside the gene matches: 4. Germline CDR1 reads SQVTM; CDR2 reads ANQGSEA. This CDR3 region has 12 residues. The CDR3 sequence: CSVALRGNEQFF. CDR3 in DNA: TGCAGCGTTGCTTTGCGGGGGAATGAGCAGTTCTTC.

This clonotype showed up just a few times. The chain employs TRBV27 and TRBJ2-7; D is ambiguous. Germline CDR1 is MNHEY and CDR2 is SMNVEV (reference sequence). The CDR3 has 13 amino acids. V gave up 6 bases and J gave up 1 base, with 10 bases separating them. CDR3 nucleotide sequence: TGTGCCAGCAGGGACCTCGGATCCTACGAGCAGTACTTC. This translates into CASRDLGSYEQYF.

The chain recombines TRBV6-1 with TRBJ1-6, with TRBD1 matching 7 bases. V shed 6 bases, J shed 4 bases, and the junction held 6 bases outside the gene matches. The CDR3 contains 15 residues. The germline V gene has CDR1 MNHNS and CDR2 SASEGT. Here the CDR3 DNA reads TGTGCCAGCAGGATGACAGGGTCGTATAATTCACCCCTCCACTTT. Translation: CASRMTGSYNSPLHF.

This clonotype has just a few counts. The V gene is TRBV6-2 or TRBV6-3, the J gene TRBJ2-7; 8 nucleotides agree with TRBD1. The CDR3 has 14 residues. Trimming at V came to 7 bases and at J to 3 bases, leaving 8 bases not matched to a gene. Looked up from germline, CDR1 is MNHEY and CDR2 is SVGEGT. The CDR3 region is CASTPGTGVYEQYF. The CDR3 DNA reads as TGTGCCAGCACTCCGGGGACAGGTGTCTACGAGCAGTACTTC.

The chain has TRBV20-1 and TRBJ1-5; D unresolved. This CDR3 has 15 amino acids. CDR1 is DFQATT, CDR2 SNEGSKA, per germline (reference sequence). Trimming removed 1 base from V and 3 bases from J, with 13 bases in between. CDR3 loop: CSARVGLGDNQPQHF. In DNA, the CDR3 is TGCAGTGCTAGAGTAGGGCTGGGTGACAATCAGCCCCAGCATTTT.

The chain has TRBV12-3 or TRBV12-4 and TRBJ2-2, with a possible D match to TRBD2 (5 bases). This CDR3 is 12 amino acids long. Trimming took 6 bases from V and 5 from J, leaving 7 bases between them. The CDR3 reads CASRSGTGELFF. CDR3 DNA sequence: TGTGCCAGCAGATCGGGGACCGGGGAGCTGTTTTTT.